This TCR beta chain was profiled in a study of blood T cell repertoires in COVID-19. Turning to the study itself: The cDNA or gDNA used as material had been derived from T cells, B-cell-depleted T cells, or PBMCs.

This clone was seen a single time. There are 14 residues in the CDR3. From germline, CDR1 is SGHTA and CDR2 FQGTGA. The V and J ends lost 4 bases and 2 bases respectively, with 10 bases between them. Study processing details: Amplified reference gene primers provided the basis for estimating nucleated cell counts. Libraries were prepared by immunoSEQ multiplex PCR; TCRdb keeps only in-frame clonotypes and omits some of them. V and J calls and clone size follow that table, whereas D and trimming were derived from the DNA. In the table there are fewer than 650,000 clones, about 88% of which are singletons.

The chain is built from TRBV7-3 and TRBJ2-3, with TRBD1 as a possible D gene (5 bases). Source material: peripheral blood. This sequence was found in a woman aged 50 to 60 with COVID-19, enrolled during active disease. The CDR3 region is CASSSDSFTDTQYF. CDR3 nucleotide sequence: TGTGCCAGCAGCTCCGACAGCTTCACAGATACGCAGTATTTT.